The 8 T cell receptor beta chains below were found in one sample sequenced in a study of shared clonotypes between healthy human individuals. The method was immunoSEQ multiplex PCR; TCRdb's version includes in-frame clones alone and lacks a portion of them. The repertoire holds about 1.5 million clones, about 98% seen once, with about 0.45% in the top ten. The sequenced material came from naive CD4+ T cells sorted from blood. Described subset: CD45RA+ positively selected. The receptors stem from a man aged 25-45 years in good health.

V is TRBV7-6 and J is TRBJ2-2; D gene unclear. Per the germline V gene, CDR1 is SGHVS and CDR2 is FNYEAQ. V lost 1 base, J lost 4 bases, and 19 bases lay in between. The CDR3 spans 18 residues. CDR3 bases: TGTGCCAGCAGCTTAGGGGGTGGTGATTACGCCAGCACCGGGGAGCTGTTTTTT. Its protein is CASSLGGGDYASTGELFF. The complete variable domain, with remaining parts taken from reference TRBV7-6 and TRBJ2-2, reads GAGVSQSPRYKVTKRGQDVALRCDPISGHVSLYWYRQALGQGPEFLTYFNYEAQQDKSGLPNDRFSAERPEGSISTLTIQRTEQRDSAMYRCASSLGGGDYASTGELFFGEGSRLTVL.

The chain links TRBV9 to TRBJ2-7, with TRBD1 matching over 10 bases. J gave up 3 bases and V 4 bases, and 7 bases lay outside the gene matches. There are 15 residues in the CDR3. CDR1 SGDLS and CDR2 YYNGEE come from the germline V gene. The CDR3 reads CASSPRGQGNYEQYF. The CDR3 nucleotides are TGTGCCAGCAGCCCCCGGGGACAGGGGAACTACGAGCAGTACTTC. The full variable domain, with the rest looked up from reference TRBV9 and TRBJ2-7, is DSGVTQTPKHLITATGQRVTLRCSPRSGDLSVYWYQQSLDQGLQFLIQYYNGEERAKGNILERFSAQQFPDLHSELNLSSLELGDSALYFCASSPRGQGNYEQYFGPGTRLTVT.

The V gene is TRBV5-1, the J gene TRBJ2-1; D perhaps matches TRBD2 (6 bases). The CDR3 runs to 14 residues. Trimming pared 4 bases from V and 4 bases from J, leaving 12 bases between. CDR1 SGHRS and CDR2 YFSETQ come from the germline V gene. CDR3 region: CASSHGTSYNEQFF. The CDR3 DNA reads TGCGCCAGCAGCCATGGGACTTCTTACAATGAGCAGTTCTTC.

The rearrangement uses TRBV6-5 and TRBJ2-5; tentative D call: TRBD2 (5 bases). Germline V gives CDR1 MNHEY, CDR2 SVGAGI. The CDR3 has 14 amino acids. The V end was cut by 4 bases, the J end by 0 bases, with 9 bases between. DNA of the CDR3: TGTGCCAGCAGTTGGACGCGGGACCAAGAGACCCAGTACTTC. This gives the protein CASSWTRDQETQYF.

The rearrangement uses TRBV7-6 and TRBJ1-5, with 7 bases fitting TRBD1. The V and J ends lost 5 bases and 4 bases, in that order; junction bases with no gene match: 8. The CDR3 runs 15 residues. Germline-derived CDR1 and CDR2 are SGHVS and FNYEAQ. CDR3 residues: CASSTKTGSNQPQHF. The CDR3 DNA sequence: TGTGCCAGCAGCACCAAGACAGGGAGTAATCAGCCCCAGCATTTT.

The rearrangement links TRBV11-2 to TRBJ2-1; the D gene could be TRBD1 or TRBD2 (6 bases each). Germline V lookup: CDR1 SGHAT, CDR2 FQNNGV. CDR3 length equals 17 residues. Trimming pared 1 base from V and 6 bases from J, leaving 19 bases between. The CDR3 region is CASSLAGHAGLLNEQFF. The CDR3 DNA reads TGTGCCAGCAGCTTAGCGGGACACGCGGGACTCCTCAATGAGCAGTTCTTC.

This chain links TRBV18 with TRBJ1-1; D remains ambiguous. Germline lookup yields CDR1 KGHSH and CDR2 LQKENI. The V end lost 3 bases, the J end lost 3 bases, and 11 bases lay between the germline ends. There are 14 residues in the CDR3. This CDR3 reads CASSPIDGHTEAFF. The CDR3 DNA follows: TGTGCCAGCTCACCTATTGACGGTCACACTGAAGCTTTCTTT.

The V call is TRBV5-4, the J call TRBJ2-2; D may match TRBD1 or TRBD2 (5 bases each). The ends were cut back, 0 bases at V and 4 bases at J, with 7 bases in the middle. The germline CDR1 and CDR2 sequences are SGHNT and YYREEE (reference sequence). The length of the CDR3 is 14 residues. The CDR3, as DNA: TGTGCCAGCAGCTTGGGAGGGACCACCGGGGAGCTGTTTTTT. Protein product: CASSLGGTTGELFF.